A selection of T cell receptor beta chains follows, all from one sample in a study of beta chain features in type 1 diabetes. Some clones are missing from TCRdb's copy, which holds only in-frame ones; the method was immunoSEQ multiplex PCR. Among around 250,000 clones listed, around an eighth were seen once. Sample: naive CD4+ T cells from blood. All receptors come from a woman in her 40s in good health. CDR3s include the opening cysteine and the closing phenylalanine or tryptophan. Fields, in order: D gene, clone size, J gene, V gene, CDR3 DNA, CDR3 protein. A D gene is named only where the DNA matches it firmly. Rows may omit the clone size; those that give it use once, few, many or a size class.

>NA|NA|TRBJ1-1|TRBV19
TGTGCCAGTAGGCTCTATACGAACACTGAAGCTTTCTTT
CASRLYTNTEAFF
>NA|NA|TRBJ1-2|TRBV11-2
TGTGCCAGCAGCTTAACAGGGATCTATGGCTACACCTTC
CASSLTGIYGYTF
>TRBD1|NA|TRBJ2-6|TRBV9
TGTGCCAGCAGCGTAGGGACAGGGGGCTCTGGGGCCAACGTCCTGACTTTC
CASSVGTGGSGANVLTF
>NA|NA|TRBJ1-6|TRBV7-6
TGTGCCAGCAGCCCCTCGGCAGGGGATAATTCACCCCTCCACTTT
CASSPSAGDNSPLHF
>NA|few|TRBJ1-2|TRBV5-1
TGCGCCAGCAGTCCAGACAGCTATGGCTACACCTTC
CASSPDSYGYTF
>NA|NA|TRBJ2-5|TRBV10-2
TGCGCCAGCAAGGAGGCGGGTGGCCAAGAGACCCAGTACTTC
CASKEAGGQETQYF
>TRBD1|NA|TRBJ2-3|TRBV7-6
TGTGCCAGCAGCCGCACAGGGGGTGTATATACGCAGTATTTT
CASSRTGGVYTQYF
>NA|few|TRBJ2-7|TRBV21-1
TGTGCCAGCAGCAAACAGTCTGGGACAGGGGGTTGCGAGCAGTACTTC
CASSKQSGTGGCEQYF
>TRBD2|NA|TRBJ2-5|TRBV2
TGTGCCAGCAGTGAGGCAGGACTAGCGGGGCCCCAGTACTTC
CASSEAGLAGPQYF
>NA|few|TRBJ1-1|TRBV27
TGTGCCAGCATGCGGGGAATGCATGTGAACACTGAAGCTTTCTTT
CASMRGMHVNTEAFF
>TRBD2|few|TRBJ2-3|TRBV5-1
TGCGCCAGCAGCTTGGTTGAGTCTAGCGGGAGAGATACGCAGTATTTT
CASSLVESSGRDTQYF
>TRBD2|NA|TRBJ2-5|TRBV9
TGTGCCAGCAGCGGCGGGGGGGAAGAGACCCAGTACTTC
CASSGGGEETQYF
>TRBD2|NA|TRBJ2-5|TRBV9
TGTGCCAGCAGCGAGGGAGCGGGGATCGAGACCCAGTACTTC
CASSEGAGIETQYF
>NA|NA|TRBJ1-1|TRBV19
TGTGCCAGTACCCACCCCAGAGCGGGGCAGCCGATGAACACTGAAGCTTTCTTT
CASTHPRAGQPMNTEAFF
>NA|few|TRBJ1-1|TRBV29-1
TGCAGCGCAGAAAACAGGCTGAACACTGAAGCTTTCTTT
CSAENRLNTEAFF
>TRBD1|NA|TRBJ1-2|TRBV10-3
TGTGCCATCAGTGAGTCAGGCAGGGGGAACTATGGCTACACCTTC
CAISESGRGNYGYTF
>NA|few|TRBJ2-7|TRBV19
TGTGCCAGTCCCGCAGGGGAGACGCGGCAGTACTTC
CASPAGETRQYF
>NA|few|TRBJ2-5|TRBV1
TGCACCAGCAGCCAATCCGGCCCCAACGGGGTCCAAGAGACCCAGTACTTC
CTSSQSGPNGVQETQYF
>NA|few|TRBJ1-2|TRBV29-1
TGCAGCGTCACGGGGCACAGGGATCGTAACTATGGCTACACCTTC
CSVTGHRDRNYGYTF
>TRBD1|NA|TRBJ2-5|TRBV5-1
TGCGCCAGCAGCGGTACTGGACAGGGGTCCCAAGAGACCCAGTACTTC
CASSGTGQGSQETQYF
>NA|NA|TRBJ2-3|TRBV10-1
TGCGCCAGCAGGCGGACTAGCACAGATACGCAGTATTTT
CASRRTSTDTQYF
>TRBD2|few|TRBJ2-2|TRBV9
TGTGCCAGCAACGCGGGGGGGCTTTTAGTGGCCGGGGAGCTGTTTTTT
CASNAGGLLVAGELFF
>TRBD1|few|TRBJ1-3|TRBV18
TGTGCCAGCTCACCCCGGACAGGGGACATCTCTGGAAACACCATATATTTT
CASSPRTGDISGNTIYF
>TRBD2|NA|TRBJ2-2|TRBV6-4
TGTGCCAGCAGTGCGACTAGCGGGGGCCTAAACACCGGGGAGCTGTTTTTT
CASSATSGGLNTGELFF
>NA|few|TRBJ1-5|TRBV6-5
TGTGCCAGCAGTTACAATGAGGCTCAGCCCCAGCATTTT
CASSYNEAQPQHF
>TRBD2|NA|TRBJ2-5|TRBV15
TGTGCCACCACAAGGAGCGGGGGGGCATTCCAAGAGACCCAGTACTTC
CATTRSGGAFQETQYF
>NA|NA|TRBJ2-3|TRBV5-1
TGCGCCAGCAGCTTGATTCGAGATACGCAGTATTTT
CASSLIRDTQYF
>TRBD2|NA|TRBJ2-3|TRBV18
TGTGCCAGCTCACCACCGAGCGGGGGGGCCTCAGATACGCAGTATTTT
CASSPPSGGASDTQYF
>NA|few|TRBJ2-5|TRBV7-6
TGTGCCAGCAGCTTAGCGATGAGGGAACAAGAGACCCAGTACTTC
CASSLAMREQETQYF
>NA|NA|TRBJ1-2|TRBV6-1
TGTGCCAGCAGTGTGGCAGCTAACTATGGCTACACCTTC
CASSVAANYGYTF
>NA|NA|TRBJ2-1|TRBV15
TGTGCCACCAGCAGAGAGGAGAGCTCCTACAATGAGCAGTTCTTC
CATSREESSYNEQFF
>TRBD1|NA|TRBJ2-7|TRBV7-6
TGTGCCAGCAGCTTGTTACCGGGACAGAGCTACGAGCAGTACTTC
CASSLLPGQSYEQYF
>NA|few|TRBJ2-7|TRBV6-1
TGTGCCAGCCTACTGGGCAGATCCTACGAGCAGTACTTC
CASLLGRSYEQYF
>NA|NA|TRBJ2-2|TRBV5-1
TGCGCCAGCGCGGATTACACGGGGGCCGGGGAGCTGTTTTTT
CASADYTGAGELFF
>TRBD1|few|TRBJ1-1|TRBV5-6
TGTGCCAGCAGCTGGAGACAGGGGATGAACACTGAAGCTTTCTTT
CASSWRQGMNTEAFF
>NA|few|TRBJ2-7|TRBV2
TGTGCCAGCAGTCCACAGGGACCCTCCTACGAGCAGTACTTC
CASSPQGPSYEQYF
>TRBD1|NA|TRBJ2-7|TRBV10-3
TGTGCCATCGGTGGACAGGGGGCGAGGGAGCAGTACTTC
CAIGGQGAREQYF
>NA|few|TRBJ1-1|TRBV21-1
TGTGCCAGCACCTTTTCCGCGACAGGCTTAAGGGGGTGGGGGCTAGAGAACACTGAAGCTTTCTTT
CASTFSATGLRGWGLENTEAFF
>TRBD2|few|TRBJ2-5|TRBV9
TGTGCCAGCAGCGCTGGACTAGCGGGGGTAGTGAGGACAGAGACCCAGTACTTC
CASSAGLAGVVRTETQYF
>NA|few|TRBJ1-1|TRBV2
TGTGCCAGCACAGGGGAGACCACTGAAGCTTTCTTT
CASTGETTEAFF
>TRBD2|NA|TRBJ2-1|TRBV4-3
TGCGCCAGCAGCCAAGAAAGGAAGAGCGGGGGATTTGAGCAGTTCTTC
CASSQERKSGGFEQFF
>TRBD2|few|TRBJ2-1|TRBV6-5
TGTGCCAGCAAGTCTAGCGGGGGTTACAATGAGCAGTTCTTC
CASKSSGGYNEQFF
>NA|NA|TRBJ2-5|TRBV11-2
TGTGCCAGCAGCTCACTTCGGGACAACCAAGAGACCCAGTACTTC
CASSSLRDNQETQYF
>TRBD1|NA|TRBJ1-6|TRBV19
TGTGCCAGTCACATGGGACAGGGAGCTTCACCCCTCCACTTT
CASHMGQGASPLHF
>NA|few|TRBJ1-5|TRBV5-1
TGCGCCAGCAGCTTGCAGGGTTTCGGCCATCAGCCCCAGCATTTT
CASSLQGFGHQPQHF
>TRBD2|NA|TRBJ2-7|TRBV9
TGTGCCAGCAGCGCCCTGTGGGGCGGGGGGCTTTTTGACGAGCAGTACTTC
CASSALWGGGLFDEQYF
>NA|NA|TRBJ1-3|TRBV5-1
TGCGCCAGCAGCGGTCAGGGCTTCTCTGGAAACACCATATATTTT
CASSGQGFSGNTIYF
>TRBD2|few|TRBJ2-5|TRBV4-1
TGCGCCAGCAGCGACGGGGGGGCCGGGGAGACCCAGTACTTC
CASSDGGAGETQYF
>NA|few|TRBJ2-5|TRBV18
TGTGCCAGCTCACCACTAGGACAGTCGGGGGGTCAAGAGACCCAGTACTTC
CASSPLGQSGGQETQYF
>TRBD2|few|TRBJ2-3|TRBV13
TGTGCCAGCAGCGCCCTCGGGTTGCGGGGGACAGATACGCAGTATTTT
CASSALGLRGTDTQYF